Shown below are 5 T cell receptor beta chains from a single sample sequenced in a study of T cell responses to AZD1222 COVID-19 vaccine. The protocol was immunoSEQ multiplex PCR, while the TCRdb copy is restricted to in-frame clones and leaves out a portion. The table includes about 140,000 clones, more than 80% detected once. Sequencing was performed on peripheral blood, taken on day 0 of AZD1222 vaccination. The receptors were sampled from an adult in good health.

This clone appeared once. The chain recombines TRBV19 with TRBJ1-2, with D unresolved. V was clipped by 6 bases and J by 2 bases, with 13 bases between them. CDR3 size: 14 residues. From germline, CDR1 is LNHDA and CDR2 SQIVND (reference sequence). The DNA of the CDR3 is TGTGCCAGTAGGCCCCCAGGACTAAACTATGGCTACACCTTC. Translating gives CASRPPGLNYGYTF. Full variable domain (remainder filled in from reference TRBV19 and TRBJ1-2): DGGITQSPKYLFRKEGQNVTLSCEQNLNHDAMYWYRQDPGQGLRLIYYSQIVNDFQKGDIAEGYSVSREKKESFPLTVTSAQKNPTAFYLCASRPPGLNYGYTFGSGTRLTVV.

Note on this clone: The same CDR3 also results from other DNA sequences found in this sample. The CDR3 loop is CASSPGGNTEAFF. The CDR3 coding sequence is TGTGCCAGCTCACCGGGAGGGAACACTGAAGCTTTCTTT. V gene TRBV18 combines with J gene TRBJ1-1, with D unresolved. The CDR3 has 13 amino acids. V was trimmed by 3 bases and J by 1 base, leaving 6 bases between them. Germline CDR1 KGHSH, CDR2 LQKENI.

The chain combines TRBV11-2 with TRBJ2-2; a weak D match, TRBD2 (6 bases). V gave up 3 bases and J gave up 5 bases, with 13 bases separating them. From germline, CDR1 is SGHAT and CDR2 FQNNGV. The CDR3 length is 15 residues. The CDR3 region is CASSFIAVGTGELFF. CDR3 bases: TGTGCCAGCAGCTTTATAGCGGTGGGGACCGGGGAGCTGTTTTTT. Based on the CDR3 plus reference TRBV11-2 and TRBJ2-2, the full variable domain is EAGVAQSPRYKIIEKRQSVAFWCNPISGHATLYWYQQILGQGPKLLIQFQNNGVVDDSQLPKDRFSAERLKGVDSTLKIQPAKLEDSAVYLCASSFIAVGTGELFFGEGSRLTVL.

The CDR3 is CAISEISGSSYNSPLHF. The DNA of the CDR3 is TGTGCCATCAGTGAGATATCCGGGAGCTCCTATAATTCACCCCTCCACTTT. The chain uses TRBV10-3 and TRBJ1-6; no reliable D call. The germline V and J ends were trimmed by 2 bases and 0 bases, with 11 bases remaining between them. CDR1 is ENHRY and CDR2 is SYGVKD in the germline V gene. There are 17 residues in the CDR3.

The chain couples TRBV4-1 to TRBJ1-5, with D uncertain. Trimming pared 0 bases from V and 2 bases from J, leaving 8 bases between. The CDR3 sequence is 15 residues long. Germline V CDR1 and CDR2: MGHRA, YSYEKL. The CDR3 nucleotides read TGCGCCAGCAGCCAAGATTCGGCAGGCAATCAGCCCCAGCATTTT. Protein product: CASSQDSAGNQPQHF.